Listed here is a single T cell receptor beta chain. This clone's antigen is unknown. A junction boundary mismatches the germline segment, possibly from a read error. These reads were obtained on an Illumina HiSeq 2500. TCR beta libraries were prepared by quantitative 5'-RACE with molecular barcodes. The original methods were these. A new computational method, built on a probabilistic model of VDJ rearrangement, was used to identify disease-linked TCR variants. Clones were called with MiXCR by TCRdb after fastp trimmed the public reads at Q25, and only in-frame beta chains were retained. Each entry merges the rows of one CDR3 protein and shows their most common DNA and genes. TCRdb assigned the V and J calls; the authors' analysis was not used. Recorded for this sample are hundreds of thousands of distinct CDR3 sequences; approximately 17% of them occurred a single time. The top ten clonotypes cover approximately 1% of the sample.

Including the terminal cysteine and phenylalanine, the CDR3 comprises 17 residues. Of the read, only the CDR3 DNA is kept; its 51 bases are in frame from base 1. The CDR1 and CDR2 encoded by the germline V gene are MNHNS and SASEGT. These data are taken from a study of CD8 T cells in ankylosing spondylitis (dated by TCRdb to about 2017). About the investigation overall: To find TCR variants linked to disease, the study profiled T cell receptor beta repertoires in ankylosing spondylitis patients and healthy donors. Peripheral blood samples were taken, and synovial fluid was additionally collected from ankylosing spondylitis patients. The full study cohort comprised roughly 24 ankylosing spondylitis patients and 85 to 120 healthy donors. What the authors observed across the whole study: The disease-linked clones were reported as significantly enriched in matched synovial fluid samples from ankylosing spondylitis patients. A TCR beta motif made up of eight highly homologous amino acid variants appeared to be characteristic of blood from ankylosing spondylitis patients. Some TCR beta motif variants had previously been reported in synovial fluid and blood of reactive arthritis patients, which suggested common disease-initiation mechanisms. In peripheral blood, the disease-linked clones were found at relatively low frequencies and had a CD8+ phenotype.

The sequence links TRBV6-1 to TRBJ2-3; 11 nucleotides in the junction match TRBD2. The sequencing sample was made of blood, either unsorted or a sorted T cell fraction (not recorded which). The sequence derives from a male donor with ankylosing spondylitis. The nucleotides are TGTGCCATCAGTGAAGCCAGGACTAGCGGGTTCACAGATACGCAGTATTTT. Translated, this gives CAISEARTSGFTDTQYF.